The present TCR beta chain was sequenced within a study of tumor and adjacent non-tumor tissue in lung cancer. Study background: Patients comprised eleven to twelve adenocarcinoma, a couple of squamous cell carcinoma and 1 small cell lung cancer. The patients, 10 men and several women, were roughly 30 to 80 with stage I to III disease.

This CDR3 region has 15 residues. Germline values: CDR1 MNHNS, CDR2 SASEGT. Regarding the study as a whole: Tumor repertoires had a smaller top 100 clone share than normal lung. Shorter survival was associated with higher TCR diversity in tumors.

TCRbeta libraries were built with three rounds of nested PCR, modified from ARM-PCR. TCRdb passed the multiplex PCR reads through MiXCR, listing each CDR3 protein once. The profile shows about 110,000 distinct CDR3 sequences, roughly 80% of them singletons. Concerning this clonotype: Its specificity is not known. A read error may explain this, as a much larger clone is one base away.

RNA was extracted from bulk tissue without any cell sorting. J is TRBJ2-1 and V is TRBV6-1; D uncertain. The material sequenced was lung tumor tissue. This clonotype originated in a woman aged 60-70 years with non-small cell lung cancer. The CDR3 spells CVSTNTQYSYNEQFF. The CDR3 bases are TGTGTCAGCACCAATACACAATACTCCTACAATGAGCAGTTCTTC.